This T cell receptor beta chain originates from a study of blood T cells in healthy people across ages. Study-wide background: The capture of about one barcoded beta molecule per two T cells was achieved by template switching.

This clonotype occurred once. Its cognate antigen is unknown. Together with a sample-barcoded 5' primer, a J-beta primer mix was included in a second PCR lasting roughly 7 to 11 cycles. Every molecule of cDNA carried a tag from a template-switch adaptor with 12 random nucleotides. Via MiXCR, TCRdb re-called the 5' RACE reads, giving one row per CDR3 protein. Altogether hundreds of thousands of distinct CDR3 sequences are present, roughly three fifths being singletons, with the ten largest covering about 26%. Whole-study results and caveats: With unsorted PBMCs, a conclusive comparison of naive versus antigen-experienced cells was not possible.

Germline lookup yields CDR1 SNHLY and CDR2 FYNNEI. This CDR3 is 15 amino acids long. Trimming shortened V by 7 bases and J by 7 bases, and 17 bases separated the two germline ends. This TCR was recovered from a man in his forties in good health. Sequences were obtained from blood. The chain employs TRBV2 and TRBJ1-6; possibly TRBD1 for D (6 bases). The CDR3 coding sequence is TGTGCCAGCACACTATACCAGGGGTGGAATTCACCCCTCCACTTT. Translated: CASTLYQGWNSPLHF.